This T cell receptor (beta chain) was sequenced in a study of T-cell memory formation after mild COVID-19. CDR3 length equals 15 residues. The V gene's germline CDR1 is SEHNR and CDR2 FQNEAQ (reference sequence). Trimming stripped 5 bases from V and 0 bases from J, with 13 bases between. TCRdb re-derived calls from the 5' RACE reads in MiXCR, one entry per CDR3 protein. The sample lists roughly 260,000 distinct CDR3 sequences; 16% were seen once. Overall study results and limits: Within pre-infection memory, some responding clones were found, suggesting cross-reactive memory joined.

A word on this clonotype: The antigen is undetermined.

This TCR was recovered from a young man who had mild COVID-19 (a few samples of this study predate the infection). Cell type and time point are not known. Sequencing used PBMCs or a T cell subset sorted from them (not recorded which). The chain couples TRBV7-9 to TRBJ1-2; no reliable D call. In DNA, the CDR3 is TGTGCCAGCAGCCCCGGGGTTTCTGCTAACTATGGCTACACCTTC. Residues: CASSPGVSANYGYTF.